This paragraph covers one TCR beta chain sequence. What it recognizes is unknown. TCRdb keeps only in-frame clones here, not all; method: immunoSEQ multiplex PCR. The repertoire consists of roughly 120,000 clones, with around 81% occurring once and the leading ten covering roughly 4.5%. This specimen comes from a study of T cell responses to AZD1222 COVID-19 vaccine. General study results and limits: CD4 TCRs covered the whole spike, strongest at regions 160-218 and 743-854. Clonal diversity may have been underestimated, and the donors were mostly white British, with more females than males.

Germline lookup yields CDR1 SGHDN and CDR2 FVKESK. The CDR3 loop spans 14 amino acids. Between the trimmed V and J ends, which lost 4 bases and 3 bases, there was a span of 12 bases. The chain employs TRBV14 and TRBJ1-1; possible D gene TRBD1, 6 bases. The sequencing used peripheral blood, collected on day 0 of AZD1222 vaccination. The clonotype was recovered from an adult in good health. The CDR3 DNA follows: TGTGCCAGCAGCCGGGGGCTTTGGGACACTGAAGCTTTCTTT. This sequence encodes CASSRGLWDTEAFF.